Shown below are 23 T cell receptor beta chains from a single sample sequenced in a study of blood T cells in healthy people across ages. Next came a second PCR, run for about 6 to 12 cycles, which used a sample-barcoded 5' primer along with a J-beta primer mix. Each CDR3 protein gets one entry after TCRdb re-called the 5' RACE reads with MiXCR. This table holds 910,000 or so distinct CDR3 sequences, about 53% found once. Sequenced sample: blood. These receptor sequences come from a woman in her sixties in good health.

Remarks on this clonotype: The germline gene is not matched at one end of the junction; a read error may be the cause. The rearrangement uses TRBV5-1 and TRBJ1-4, with D tentatively TRBD1 (5 bases). The length of the CDR3 is 15 residues. The germline V gene encodes CDR1 SGHRS and CDR2 YFSETQ. The CDR3 sequence: CASSSAGDFRERLFF. In DNA, the CDR3 is TGCGCCAGCAGCTCGGCGGGGGACTTTCGTGAAAGACTGTTTTTT.

This clonotype was seen a single time. The chain combines TRBV30 with TRBJ2-5; 9 positions agree with TRBD2. CDR3 size: 11 residues. V lost 0 bases to trimming and J lost 12 bases; unmatched junction nucleotides: 2. CDR1 is GTSNPN and CDR2 is SVGIG in the germline V gene (reference sequence). This CDR3 reads CAWSVGGREYF. DNA of the CDR3: TGTGCCTGGAGTGTCGGCGGGAGGGAGTACTTC.

The chain has TRBV5-1 and TRBJ2-7; unclear D gene. The CDR3 spans 14 residues. Trimming removed 0 bases at V and 2 bases at J, with 9 bases between. The V gene's germline CDR1 is SGHRS and CDR2 YFSETQ. The CDR3 DNA follows: TGCGCCAGCAGCTTGGATCCCGGCACCTACGAGCAGTACTTC. Amino acids: CASSLDPGTYEQYF.

This clonotype was counted once. V gene TRBV11-3 combines with J gene TRBJ2-2, with D possibly TRBD1 on 5 matching bases. The ends were cut back, 5 bases at V and 2 bases at J, with 12 bases in the middle. CDR3 length equals 15 residues. Germline CDR1 is SGHNT and CDR2 is YENEEA. Here the CDR3 DNA reads TGTGCCAGCAGCCCTTTCACAGGAAACACCGGGGAGCTGTTTTTT. Translated, it gives CASSPFTGNTGELFF. The entire variable domain, with the rest obtained from reference TRBV11-3 and TRBJ2-2, is as follows: EAGVVQSPRYKIIEKKQPVAFWCNPISGHNTLYWYLQNLGQGPELLIRYENEEAVDDSQLPKDRFSAERLKGVDSTLKIQPAELGDSAVYLCASSPFTGNTGELFFGEGSRLTVL.

The chain carries TRBV29-1 and TRBJ2-5; 10 nucleotides match TRBD2. The better agreement between TRBJ2-7 and the DNA end casts doubt on the J call. The CDR3 is 13 amino acids. Per germline, CDR1 SQVTM and CDR2 ANQGSEA. Here the CDR3 reads CSVDASGSGEQYF. In nucleotides, the CDR3 is TGCAGCGTTGATGCTAGCGGGAGTGGCGAGCAGTACTTC.

This clonotype occurred a few times. The rearrangement links TRBV24-1 to TRBJ2-5; D gene unclear. V gave up 9 bases and J gave up 4 bases, with 11 bases separating them. This CDR3 is 12 amino acids long. Germline CDR1 is KGHDR and CDR2 is SFDVKD. In DNA form, the CDR3 reads TGTGCCACCTCGAAGGGTCGAGAGACCCAGTACTTC. Translating gives CATSKGRETQYF.

The chain links TRBV3-1 to TRBJ2-7, with a weak D call TRBD2 (5 bases). The J call is in doubt because the DNA end fits TRBJ2-5 better. CDR3 length: 14 amino acids. Per germline, CDR1 LGHDT and CDR2 YNNKEL (reference sequence). The CDR3 loop reads CASRELAGVETQYF. The CDR3 coding sequence is TGTGCCAGCAGGGAGCTAGCTGGGGTAGAGACCCAGTACTTC.

This sequence joins TRBV9 and TRBJ2-1; D uncertain. V was clipped by 1 base and J by 2 bases, with 16 bases between them. The germline gives CDR1 SGDLS, CDR2 YYNGEE. The CDR3 runs to 17 residues. CDR3 loop: CASSVTGGLTTYNEQFF. Here the CDR3 DNA reads TGTGCCAGCAGCGTAACTGGTGGTCTAACCACCTACAATGAGCAGTTCTTC.

The CDR3 here is CASSLPSTLGGYEQYF. The CDR3 nucleotides read TGTGCCAGCAGTTTACCAAGTACATTAGGCGGCTACGAGCAGTACTTC. This chain connects TRBV28 to TRBJ2-7, with D unresolved. The germline CDR1 and CDR2 sequences are MDHEN and SYDVKM. The CDR3 covers 16 residues. Trimming took off 2 bases at V and 3 bases at J, with 17 bases between the two ends.

This clonotype has only a few counts. This chain links TRBV20-1 with TRBJ2-5; 8 bases map to TRBD1. CDR1 and CDR2 (germline): DFQATT, SNEGSKA (reference sequence). This CDR3 region has 11 residues. With V trimmed by 5 bases and J by 8 bases, 4 bases remained unmatched. The chain's CDR3 is CSARTGYTQYF. In DNA, the CDR3 is TGCAGTGCTCGGACAGGGTATACCCAGTACTTC.

Worth noting for this clonotype: Its ends do not fully match the called genes, so a read error is possible. V gene TRBV6-4 combines with J gene TRBJ2-2; D tentatively fits TRBD1 or TRBD2 (5 bases each). This CDR3 region has 14 residues. CDR1 and CDR2 from the germline V gene are MRHNA and SNTAGT. For the CDR3, the DNA is TGTGCCGGCAGAGGGGATTGGAACACCGGGGAGCTGTTTTTT. It translates to CAGRGDWNTGELFF.

The genes are TRBV14 and TRBJ2-3; D is unresolved. The V end was cut by 4 bases, the J end by 6 bases, with 14 bases between. Germline assignment: CDR1 SGHDN and CDR2 FVKESK. This CDR3 contains 14 residues. CDR3 in DNA: TGTGCCAGCAGCCCCCGGTTGACCGCGGATACGCAGTATTTT. Protein: CASSPRLTADTQYF.

Of note for this clonotype: The junction departs from germline at one end; a sequencing error may be responsible. The rearrangement joins TRBV20-1 to TRBJ2-1; D call uncertain. Germline lookup yields CDR1 DFQATT and CDR2 SNEGSKA (reference sequence). This CDR3 is 13 amino acids long. CDR3 sequence (DNA): TGCAGTGCTGGAGATACTGGCAGTCGGGAGCAGTTCTTC. This encodes CSAGDTGSREQFF.

This clonotype was observed a handful of times. This chain uses TRBV7-2 with TRBJ2-7; unclear D gene. Germline V gene data show CDR1 as SGHTA and CDR2 as FQGNSA. There are 13 residues in the CDR3. V shed 6 bases and J shed 7 bases, with 16 bases lying between them. The CDR3 DNA is TGTGCCAGCAGTTATGGCTCCTACAATGAGCAGTACTTC. Protein sequence: CASSYGSYNEQYF.

The genes are TRBV20-1 and TRBJ2-1; the D gene is possibly TRBD1 (6 bases). Trimming cost V 4 bases and J 8 bases, with 12 bases left between them. The germline V gene encodes CDR1 DFQATT and CDR2 SNEGSKA (reference sequence). CDR3 length: 12 amino acids. In nucleotides, the CDR3 is TGCAGTGCTACAGGGAAGGGGGATGAGCAGTTCTTC. It is translated as CSATGKGDEQFF.

The chain carries TRBV29-1 and TRBJ1-1; D may be TRBD1 (6 bases). The CDR3 has 15 residues. Looked up from germline, CDR1 is SQVTM and CDR2 is ANQGSEA. V lost 7 bases and J 3 bases, leaving 21 bases between the germline ends. The chain's CDR3 is CSAYGRSGADTEAFF. DNA of the CDR3: TGCAGCGCCTACGGTCGCTCGGGGGCGGACACTGAAGCTTTCTTT.

The chain has TRBV7-9 and TRBJ1-2; 9 nucleotides align to TRBD1. CDR3 length: 15 amino acids. Trimming at V came to 5 bases and at J to 4 bases, leaving 8 bases not matched to a gene. Germline CDR1 and CDR2: SEHNR and FQNEAQ (reference sequence). The CDR3 coding sequence is TGTGCCAGCAGCGCCGGGACAGGGTCAATCTATGGCTACACCTTC. It is translated as CASSAGTGSIYGYTF.

This clonotype appeared once. The genes are TRBV25-1 and TRBJ2-1; D perhaps matches TRBD1 (6 bases). V dropped 2 bases and J dropped 2 bases, with 16 bases sitting between them. CDR1 MGHDK and CDR2 SYGVNS come from the germline V gene. The CDR3 contains 17 residues. The CDR3 loop is CASSEGGSRVPYNEQFF. The CDR3 DNA reads TGTGCCAGCAGTGAAGGGGGCTCCAGGGTTCCCTACAATGAGCAGTTCTTC.

This clonotype showed up just a few times. The CDR3 DNA follows: TGTGCCAGCAGCTCGGGAGGCGGAACCTACGAGCAGTACTTC. Its protein is CASSSGGGTYEQYF. V usage is TRBV11-2 and J usage is TRBJ2-7; TRBD2 matches 7 bases. With V trimmed by 4 bases and J by 2 bases, 5 bases remained unmatched. CDR3 length equals 14 residues. Germline V gene sequence: CDR1 SGHAT, CDR2 FQNNGV.

V gene TRBV5-1 combines with J gene TRBJ1-2; D is possibly TRBD1 (5 bases). The germline gives CDR1 SGHRS, CDR2 YFSETQ. This CDR3 has 14 residues. The V end lost 4 bases, the J end lost 6 bases, and 16 bases lay between the germline ends. In DNA, the CDR3 is TGCGCCAGCAGCACCCCGGGGGATCACAATGGCTACACCTTC. Protein product: CASSTPGDHNGYTF.

This clonotype was observed once. V is TRBV7-2 and J is TRBJ2-5; D call uncertain. CDR3 length: 15 amino acids. V was cut by 5 bases and J by 4 bases, with 17 bases left in between. The V gene's germline CDR1 is SGHTA and CDR2 FQGNSA. In DNA, the CDR3 is TGTGCCAGCAGCCCAAATCTGGTCTTCGGAGAGACCCAGTACTTC. Residues: CASSPNLVFGETQYF.

The J gene is TRBJ2-1, the V gene TRBV6-1, with no clear D. With 2 bases removed from V and 5 bases from J, the gap between germline ends came to 13 bases. Germline assignment: CDR1 MNHNS and CDR2 SASEGT. CDR3 length equals 15 residues. CDR3 amino acids: CASSELPGRNNEQFF. The CDR3 nucleotides are TGTGCCAGCAGTGAATTACCGGGCAGAAACAATGAGCAGTTCTTC.

The V gene is TRBV30, the J gene TRBJ2-7; D not certain. The CDR3 is 13 amino acids. In germline, CDR1 is GTSNPN, CDR2 SVGIG (reference sequence). Trimming shortened V by 3 bases and J by 2 bases, and 11 bases separated the two germline ends. This chain's CDR3 is CAWSALIPYEQYF. Here the CDR3 DNA reads TGTGCCTGGAGCGCCCTAATACCCTACGAGCAGTACTTC.